A selection of T cell receptor beta chains follows, all from one sample in a study of cytomegalovirus exposure and HLA in healthy donors. TCRdb's table, derived via immunoSEQ multiplex PCR, lists solely in-frame clones and lacks some. The table has under 200,000 clones, roughly 74% seen once. What was sequenced was PBMCs. These receptors came from a woman in her 40s in good health and CMV-seropositive. CDR3s include the opening cysteine and the closing phenylalanine or tryptophan. The D gene is left open where the match is weak. The size entry is marked missing in some rows and otherwise reads once, few, many or a size class.

j_call,d_call,clone_size,v_call,cdr3_nt,cdr3_aa
TRBJ1-2,NA,NA,TRBV5-1,TGCGCCAGCAGCTTGGAGGGGGTATCCCTTCTTGTTAACTATGGCTACACCTTC,CASSLEGVSLLVNYGYTF
TRBJ2-7,NA,NA,TRBV28,TGTGCCAGCAGTTCCACTCCCGCCAGGTTCCAGTACTTC,CASSSTPARFQYF
TRBJ1-4,NA,once,TRBV29-1,TGCAGCGTGGATACGCAGGGGTCCGGAAAACTGTTTTTT,CSVDTQGSGKLFF
TRBJ2-7,TRBD1,NA,TRBV28,TGTGCCAGCACCGACAGGGGAGGAACCTACGAGCAGTACTTC,CASTDRGGTYEQYF
TRBJ2-6,NA,NA,TRBV4-2,TGTGCCAGCAGCCGAAGAGGCGCTTCTGGGGCCAACGTCCTGACTTTC,CASSRRGASGANVLTF
TRBJ2-1,TRBD2,NA,TRBV14,TGTGCCAGCAGCCAAGACTCCCCACTAGCGGGAGTCCTGTTCTTC,CASSQDSPLAGVLFF
TRBJ2-5,NA,NA,TRBV7-2,TGTGCCAGCAGCCTTCAGGGAGGACAAGAGACCCAGTACTTC,CASSLQGGQETQYF
TRBJ2-3,TRBD2,NA,TRBV7-2,TGTGCCAGCAGCTTAGGAGGCGGGAGGGCGACAGATACGCAGTATTTT,CASSLGGGRATDTQYF
TRBJ2-7,TRBD1,NA,TRBV28,TGTGCCAGCAGTTCAGCCGGGACAGGGGGCTACGAGCAGTACTTC,CASSSAGTGGYEQYF
TRBJ2-1,NA,NA,TRBV7-3,TGTGCCACCACCAGTAAAGTCGGGGGTGAGCAGTTCTTC,CATTSKVGGEQFF
TRBJ1-1,TRBD1,NA,TRBV19,TGTGCCAGTAGTATCGACAGGGACCTGAACACTGAAGCTTTCTTT,CASSIDRDLNTEAFF
TRBJ1-4,NA,NA,TRBV15,TGTGCCACCAGCAGAGATGTCGCGGGTAATGAAAAACTGTTTTTT,CATSRDVAGNEKLFF
TRBJ2-1,TRBD2,NA,TRBV7-9,TGTGCCAGCAGCTTTACAACTAGCGGGAGCTACAATGAGCAGTTCTTC,CASSFTTSGSYNEQFF
TRBJ2-3,NA,NA,TRBV10-2,TGCGCCAGCGGACCCGATAGGGGTGAGGTTAGGGCAGATACGCAGTATTTT,CASGPDRGEVRADTQYF
TRBJ2-1,NA,NA,TRBV12-5,TGTGCTAGGCCTCCTGACTACTCCTACAATGAGCAGTTCTTC,CARPPDYSYNEQFF
TRBJ2-7,TRBD1,NA,TRBV7-3,TGTGCCAGCAGCCTAGGGGGCTCCTCTCGCGAGCAGTACTTC,CASSLGGSSREQYF
TRBJ1-5,NA,NA,TRBV29-1,TGCAGCGTTCGGGCAGGGGATAATCAGCCCCAGCATTTT,CSVRAGDNQPQHF
TRBJ2-2,TRBD2,NA,TRBV7-3,TGTGCCAGCAGCTTAGTGGGGACTAGCGGCAACACCGGGGAGCTGTTTTTT,CASSLVGTSGNTGELFF
TRBJ1-1,NA,NA,TRBV7-2,TGTGCCAGCAGCCCAGCGCAGGGCACTGAAGCTTTCTTT,CASSPAQGTEAFF
TRBJ2-7,TRBD2,NA,TRBV7-8,TGTGCCAGCAGCCGGACCGGGACTAGCGGAACTACCTACGAGCAGTACTTC,CASSRTGTSGTTYEQYF
TRBJ2-5,NA,NA,TRBV5-4,TGTGCCAGCAGCTTGTACGGGAGCCCGGAGACCCAGTACTTC,CASSLYGSPETQYF
TRBJ2-7,NA,NA,TRBV2,TGTGCCAGCAGTCCCCAAGCCATGCAGTACTTC,CASSPQAMQYF
TRBJ2-1,TRBD2,few,TRBV2,TGTGCCAGCAGCGCTAAACTGGGACTAGGGTATGAGCAGTTCTTC,CASSAKLGLGYEQFF
TRBJ1-1,TRBD1,once,TRBV5-1,TGCGCCAGCAGCTTCTACGGACAGGGGAGGGAAGTGGGCACTGAAGCTTTCTTT,CASSFYGQGREVGTEAFF
TRBJ1-6,NA,NA,TRBV19,TGTGCCAGTAGGATCCGGGACATTAATTCACCCCTCCACTTT,CASRIRDINSPLHF
TRBJ1-5,NA,NA,TRBV7-9,TGTGCCAGCAGCTTCTCAGGGTCTAGCAATCAGCCCCAGCATTTT,CASSFSGSSNQPQHF
TRBJ2-4,TRBD2,NA,TRBV27,TGTGCCAGCAGACCGACTAGCGGGAGGGCCGGGGCCAAAAACATTCAGTACTTC,CASRPTSGRAGAKNIQYF
TRBJ1-2,NA,NA,TRBV5-1,TGCGCCAGCGGGGCGACAGTCCCCAGAGACTATGGCTACACCTTC,CASGATVPRDYGYTF
TRBJ1-2,NA,NA,TRBV23-1,TGCGCTCCCGGGGTGAGCTATGGCTACACCTTC,CAPGVSYGYTF
TRBJ2-2,TRBD1,NA,TRBV28,TGTGCCAGCAGTTTCAACAGGGGGCCGAACGGGGAGCTGTTTTTT,CASSFNRGPNGELFF
TRBJ2-3,TRBD2,once,TRBV29-1,TGCAGCGGTCGACTAGCCTCCCCAGATACGCAGTATTTT,CSGRLASPDTQYF
TRBJ1-5,TRBD1,NA,TRBV9,TGTGCCAGCAGTGGGACAGGGGGAACATGGCCCCAGCATTTT,CASSGTGGTWPQHF
TRBJ2-5,TRBD2,NA,TRBV18,TGTGCCAGCTCACCACCCGGACTAGCGGGAGAAGTAGAGACCCAGTACTTC,CASSPPGLAGEVETQYF
TRBJ1-1,NA,once,TRBV5-5,TGTGCCAGCAGCCGCAGGGGTGCAGCTTTCTTT,CASSRRGAAFF
TRBJ2-3,NA,NA,TRBV21-1,TGTGCCAGCCAGTGTTTCCGCCTGAATAGCACAGATACGCAGTATTTT,CASQCFRLNSTDTQYF
TRBJ2-1,NA,NA,TRBV7-2,TGTGCCAGCAGCTTATCGGGGCGGGGTGAGCAGTTCTTC,CASSLSGRGEQFF
TRBJ2-1,TRBD2,NA,TRBV13,TGTGCCAGCAGCTTAGGCGGCGGGAGCCACAATGAGCAGTTCTTC,CASSLGGGSHNEQFF
TRBJ2-1,TRBD2,NA,TRBV19,TGTGCCAGTAGTCCTGGGACTAGCAGTTACAATGAGCAGTTCTTC,CASSPGTSSYNEQFF
TRBJ2-7,TRBD2,NA,TRBV11-2,TGTGCCAGCAGCCCCGGGGGGACTACCCTCTCTGAGCAGTACTTC,CASSPGGTTLSEQYF
TRBJ2-5,TRBD2,few,TRBV6-5,TGTGCCAGCAGTTACTCGACTAGCGGGAGGGAGACCCAGTACTTC,CASSYSTSGRETQYF